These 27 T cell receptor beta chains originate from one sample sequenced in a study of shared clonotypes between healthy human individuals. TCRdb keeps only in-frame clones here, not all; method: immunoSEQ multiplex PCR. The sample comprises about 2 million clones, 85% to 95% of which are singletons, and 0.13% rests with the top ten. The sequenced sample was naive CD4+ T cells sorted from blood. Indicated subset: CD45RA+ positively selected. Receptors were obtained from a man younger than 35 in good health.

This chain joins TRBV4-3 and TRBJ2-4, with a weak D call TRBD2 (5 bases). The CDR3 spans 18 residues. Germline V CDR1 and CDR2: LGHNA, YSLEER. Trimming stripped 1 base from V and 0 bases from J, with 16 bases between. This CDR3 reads CASSQGESFGLAKNIQYF. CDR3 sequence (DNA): TGCGCCAGCAGCCAAGGGGAGTCTTTCGGCCTAGCCAAAAACATTCAGTACTTC.

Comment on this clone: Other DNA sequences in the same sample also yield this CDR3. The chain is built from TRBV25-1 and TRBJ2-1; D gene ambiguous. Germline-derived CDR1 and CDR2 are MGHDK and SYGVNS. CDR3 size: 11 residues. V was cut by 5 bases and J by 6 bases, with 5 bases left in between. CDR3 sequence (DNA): TGTGCCAGCAGTCGAGGCAATGAGCAGTTCTTC. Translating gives CASSRGNEQFF. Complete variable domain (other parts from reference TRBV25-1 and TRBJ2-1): EADIYQTPRYLVIGTGKKITLECSQTMGHDKMYWYQQDPGMELHLIHYSYGVNSTEKGDLSSESTVSRIRTEHFPLTLESARPSHTSQYLCASSRGNEQFFGPGTRLTVL.

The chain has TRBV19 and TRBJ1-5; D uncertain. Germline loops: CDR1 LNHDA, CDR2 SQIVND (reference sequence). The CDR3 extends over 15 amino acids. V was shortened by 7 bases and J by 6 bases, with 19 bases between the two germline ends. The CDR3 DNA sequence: TGTGCCAGTACTAATCCATTGAGGGCGGGTCAGCCCCAGCATTTT. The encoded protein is CASTNPLRAGQPQHF.

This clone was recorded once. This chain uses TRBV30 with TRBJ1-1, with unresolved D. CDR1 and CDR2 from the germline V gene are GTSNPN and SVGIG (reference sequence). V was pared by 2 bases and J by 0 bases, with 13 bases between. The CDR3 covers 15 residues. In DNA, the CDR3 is TGTGCCTGGAGTAGAGAGGTGCTCATGAACACTGAAGCTTTCTTT. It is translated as CAWSREVLMNTEAFF.

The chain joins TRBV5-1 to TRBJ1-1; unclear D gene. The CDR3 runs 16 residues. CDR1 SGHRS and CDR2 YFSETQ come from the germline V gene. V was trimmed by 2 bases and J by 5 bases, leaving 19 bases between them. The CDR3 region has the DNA TGCGCCAGCAGCTTCCAGGTGCCGGGAACGAATACTGAAGCTTTCTTT. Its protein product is CASSFQVPGTNTEAFF.

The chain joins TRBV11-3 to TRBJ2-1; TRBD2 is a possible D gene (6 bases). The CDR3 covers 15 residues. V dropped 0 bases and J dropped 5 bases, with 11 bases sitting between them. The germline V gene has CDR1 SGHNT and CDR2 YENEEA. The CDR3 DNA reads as TGTGCCAGCAGCTTAGACTCCGGGACTGACAATGAGCAGTTCTTC. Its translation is CASSLDSGTDNEQFF.

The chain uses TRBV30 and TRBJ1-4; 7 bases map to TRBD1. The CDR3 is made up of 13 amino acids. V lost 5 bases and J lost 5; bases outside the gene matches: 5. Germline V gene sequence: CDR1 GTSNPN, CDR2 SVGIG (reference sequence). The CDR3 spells CAWGQGVNEKLFF. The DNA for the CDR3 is TGTGCCTGGGGGCAGGGGGTCAATGAAAAACTGTTTTTT.

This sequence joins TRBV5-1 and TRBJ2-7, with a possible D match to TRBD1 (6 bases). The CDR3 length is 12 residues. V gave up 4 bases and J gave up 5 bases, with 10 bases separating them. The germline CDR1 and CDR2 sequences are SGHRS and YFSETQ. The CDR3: CASSVGGNEQYF. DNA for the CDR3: TGCGCCAGCAGCGTAGGGGGAAACGAGCAGTACTTC.

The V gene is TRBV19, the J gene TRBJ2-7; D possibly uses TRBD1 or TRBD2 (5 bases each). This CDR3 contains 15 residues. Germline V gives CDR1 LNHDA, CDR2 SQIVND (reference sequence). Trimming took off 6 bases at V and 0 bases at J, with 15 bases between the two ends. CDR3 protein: CASRRGQGNSYEQYF. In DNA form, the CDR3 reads TGTGCCAGTAGAAGAGGGCAGGGTAACTCCTACGAGCAGTACTTC. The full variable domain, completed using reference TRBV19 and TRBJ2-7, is DGGITQSPKYLFRKEGQNVTLSCEQNLNHDAMYWYRQDPGQGLRLIYYSQIVNDFQKGDIAEGYSVSREKKESFPLTVTSAQKNPTAFYLCASRRGQGNSYEQYFGPGTRLTVT.

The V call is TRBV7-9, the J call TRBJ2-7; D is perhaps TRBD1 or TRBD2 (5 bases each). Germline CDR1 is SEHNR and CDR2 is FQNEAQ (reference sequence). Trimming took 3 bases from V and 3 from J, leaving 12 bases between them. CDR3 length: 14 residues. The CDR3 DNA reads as TGTGCCAGCAGCTTTCCGGGGCCTCACTACGAGCAGTACTTC. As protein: CASSFPGPHYEQYF.

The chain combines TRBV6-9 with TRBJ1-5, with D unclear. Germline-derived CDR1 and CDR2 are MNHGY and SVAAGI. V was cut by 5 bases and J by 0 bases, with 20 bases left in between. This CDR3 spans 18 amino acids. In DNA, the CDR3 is TGTGCCAGCAGTCTCTTCGAAAATCCGGGGTGTAGCAATCAGCCCCAGCATTTT. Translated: CASSLFENPGCSNQPQHF.

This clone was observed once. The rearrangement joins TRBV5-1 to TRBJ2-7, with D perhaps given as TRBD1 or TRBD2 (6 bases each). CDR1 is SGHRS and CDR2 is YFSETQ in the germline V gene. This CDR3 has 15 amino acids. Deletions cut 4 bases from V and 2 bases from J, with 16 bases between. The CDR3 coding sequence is TGCGCCAGCAGCCCCGGGGGCCTCGGGACCTACGAGCAGTACTTC. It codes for CASSPGGLGTYEQYF.

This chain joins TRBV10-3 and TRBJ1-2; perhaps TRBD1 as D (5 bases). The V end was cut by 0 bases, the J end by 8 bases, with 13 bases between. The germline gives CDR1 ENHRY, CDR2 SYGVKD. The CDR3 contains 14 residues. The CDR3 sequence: CAISESRGVQGYTF. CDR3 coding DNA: TGTGCCATCAGTGAGTCGCGGGGCGTCCAGGGCTACACCTTC.

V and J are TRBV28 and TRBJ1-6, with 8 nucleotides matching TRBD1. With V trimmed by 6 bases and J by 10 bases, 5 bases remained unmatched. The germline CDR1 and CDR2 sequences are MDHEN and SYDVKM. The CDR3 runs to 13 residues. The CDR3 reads CASRSGGGSPLHF. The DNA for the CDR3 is TGTGCCAGCAGGTCAGGGGGCGGCTCACCCCTCCACTTT.

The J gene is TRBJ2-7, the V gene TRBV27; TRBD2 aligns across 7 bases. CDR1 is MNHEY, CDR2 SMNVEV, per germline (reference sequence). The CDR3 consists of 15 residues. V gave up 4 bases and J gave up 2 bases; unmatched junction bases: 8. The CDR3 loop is CASSSPGLPTYEQYF. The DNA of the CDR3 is TGTGCCAGCAGTTCCCCGGGACTACCGACCTACGAGCAGTACTTC.

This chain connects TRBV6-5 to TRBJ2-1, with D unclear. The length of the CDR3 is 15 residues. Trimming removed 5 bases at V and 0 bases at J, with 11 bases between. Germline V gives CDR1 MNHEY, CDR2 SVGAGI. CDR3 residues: CASSNYASSYNEQFF. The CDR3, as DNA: TGTGCCAGCAGTAACTACGCGAGCTCCTACAATGAGCAGTTCTTC.

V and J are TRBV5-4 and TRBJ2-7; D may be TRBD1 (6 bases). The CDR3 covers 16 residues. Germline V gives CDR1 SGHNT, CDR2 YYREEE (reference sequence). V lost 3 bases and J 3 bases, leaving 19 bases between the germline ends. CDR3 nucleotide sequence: TGTGCCAGCAGCTCCACATATGACAGGACAATCTACGAGCAGTACTTC. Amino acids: CASSSTYDRTIYEQYF.

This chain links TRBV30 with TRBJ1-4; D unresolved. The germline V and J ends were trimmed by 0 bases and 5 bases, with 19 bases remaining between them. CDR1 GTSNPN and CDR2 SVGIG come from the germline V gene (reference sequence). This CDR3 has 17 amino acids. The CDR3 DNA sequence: TGTGCCTGGAGTGTTCGGAGACGGACCGTTCCAAATGAAAAACTGTTTTTT. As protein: CAWSVRRRTVPNEKLFF.

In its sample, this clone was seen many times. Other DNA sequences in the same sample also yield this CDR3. The CDR3 reads CASSPQGGQPQHF. The CDR3 DNA sequence: TGTGCCAGCTCACCACAGGGGGGCCAGCCCCAGCATTTT. The genes are TRBV18 and TRBJ1-5, with a tentative D call TRBD1 (6 bases). CDR3 length: 13 residues. Germline CDR1 KGHSH, CDR2 LQKENI. V was clipped by 1 base and J by 7 bases, with 8 bases between them.

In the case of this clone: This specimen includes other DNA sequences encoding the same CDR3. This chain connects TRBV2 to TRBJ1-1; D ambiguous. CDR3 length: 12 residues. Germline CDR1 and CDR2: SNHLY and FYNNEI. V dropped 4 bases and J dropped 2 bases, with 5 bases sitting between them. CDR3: CASSASNTEAFF. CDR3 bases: TGTGCCAGCAGTGCTTCCAACACTGAAGCTTTCTTT.

Here the CDR3 DNA reads TGTGCCAGTAGTGGGCAGGGATTTTCACCCCTCCACTTT. This encodes CASSGQGFSPLHF. This sequence joins TRBV19 and TRBJ1-6; D perhaps matches TRBD1 (5 bases). This CDR3 contains 13 residues. The V gene lost 5 bases and the J gene lost 9 bases, with 11 bases spanning the gap. The germline gives CDR1 LNHDA, CDR2 SQIVND (reference sequence).

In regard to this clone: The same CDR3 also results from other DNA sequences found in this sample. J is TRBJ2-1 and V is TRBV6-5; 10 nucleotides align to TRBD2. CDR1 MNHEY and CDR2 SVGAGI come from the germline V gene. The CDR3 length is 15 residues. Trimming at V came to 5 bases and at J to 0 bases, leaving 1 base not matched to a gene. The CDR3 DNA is TGTGCCAGCAGTCCTAGCGGGAGCTCCTACAATGAGCAGTTCTTC. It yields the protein CASSPSGSSYNEQFF.

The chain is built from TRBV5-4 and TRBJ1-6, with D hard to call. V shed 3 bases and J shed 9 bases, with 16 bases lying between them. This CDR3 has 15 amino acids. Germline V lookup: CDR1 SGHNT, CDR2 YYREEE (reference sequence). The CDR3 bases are TGTGCCAGCAGCTCCCCTACGGGAGAAGCTTCACCCCTCCACTTT. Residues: CASSSPTGEASPLHF.

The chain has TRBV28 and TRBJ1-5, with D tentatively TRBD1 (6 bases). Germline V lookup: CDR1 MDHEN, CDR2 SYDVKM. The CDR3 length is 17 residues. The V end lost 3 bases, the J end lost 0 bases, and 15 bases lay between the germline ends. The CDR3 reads CASSFSDSLYSNQPQHF. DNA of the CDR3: TGTGCCAGCAGTTTCTCGGACAGCCTTTATAGCAATCAGCCCCAGCATTTT. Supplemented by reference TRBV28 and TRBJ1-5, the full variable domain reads DVKVTQSSRYLVKRTGEKVFLECVQDMDHENMFWYRQDPGLGLRLIYFSYDVKMKEKGDIPEGYSVSREKKERFSLILESASTNQTSMYLCASSFSDSLYSNQPQHFGDGTRLSIL.

The CDR3 nucleotides read TGTGCCACCAGCAGACCCGAGGAGCAAGAGACCCAGTACTTC. It yields the protein CATSRPEEQETQYF. This rearrangement joins TRBV15 to TRBJ2-5; D remains unclear. The V and J ends lost 2 bases and 2 bases respectively, with 9 bases between them. The CDR3 is made up of 14 amino acids. Germline loops: CDR1 LNHNV, CDR2 YYDKDF (reference sequence).

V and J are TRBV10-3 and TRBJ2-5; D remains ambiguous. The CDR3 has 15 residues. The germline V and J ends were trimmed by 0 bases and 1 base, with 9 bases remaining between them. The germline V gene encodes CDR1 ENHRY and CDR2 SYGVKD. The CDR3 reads CAISESHNGQETQYF. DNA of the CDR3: TGTGCCATCAGTGAGTCTCATAACGGCCAAGAGACCCAGTACTTC.

CDR3 sequence (DNA): TGTGCCAGCAGCTCTACAGGGTCTGGGGCCAACGTCCTGACTTTC. Its translation is CASSSTGSGANVLTF. V gene TRBV9 combines with J gene TRBJ2-6; tentative D call: TRBD1 (6 bases). In germline, CDR1 is SGDLS, CDR2 YYNGEE. Trimming left V 4 bases short and J 1 base short, with 9 bases between. The CDR3 is 15 amino acids.